The 30 T cell receptor beta chains in this list originate from one sample, sequenced in a study of T cell responses to AZD1222 COVID-19 vaccine (dated by TCRdb to 2020 to 2022). The method was the immunoSEQ multiplex PCR assay. TCRdb limited this immuneACCESS table to in-frame rearrangements with V and J called. A share of clones is missing; checked studies link under half to unresolved V genes, and the rest is unexplained. Recorded for this sample are 180,000 or so clones; just over 90% of them occurred a single time. Over 1.5% of the sample is in the top ten clones. Taken with the paper, the label for time point translates to: about 28 days (+/-7) after the second vaccine dose. Here the sequenced sample was peripheral blood, taken 28 days after the second AZD1222 dose. The receptors originated from an adult who received the AZD1222 COVID-19 vaccine.

The count of this clone is one. The genes are TRBV4-1 and TRBJ2-1; D uncertain. The CDR3 loop spans 13 amino acids. The ends were cut back, 0 bases at V and 10 bases at J, with 10 bases in the middle. Germline V gene lookup returns CDR1 MGHRA and CDR2 YSYEKL. The CDR3 protein is CASSQEWVREQFF. In DNA form, the CDR3 reads TGCGCCAGCAGCCAAGAATGGGTAAGAGAGCAGTTCTTC.

The chain uses TRBV6-6 and TRBJ1-3; D is unresolved. The CDR3 loop spans 11 amino acids. Germline assignment: CDR1 MNHNY and CDR2 SVGAGI (reference sequence). Trimming left V 7 bases short and J 3 bases short, with 4 bases between. CDR3 in amino acids: CASIFGNTIYF. In DNA, the CDR3 is TGTGCCAGCATCTTTGGAAACACCATATATTTT.

The chain is built from TRBV30 and TRBJ1-5; D is ambiguous. Trimming left V 1 base short and J 7 bases short, with 14 bases between. The CDR3 has 14 amino acids. The V gene's germline CDR1 is GTSNPN and CDR2 SVGIG (reference sequence). The CDR3 DNA sequence: TGTGCCTGGAGTGAAAGGGAGGCTAGGCAGCCCCAGCATTTT. It yields the protein CAWSEREARQPQHF.

In this sample, this clone turned up once. The V and J genes are TRBV5-6 and TRBJ1-4; D perhaps matches TRBD1 (6 bases). V was shortened by 2 bases and J by 0 bases, with 14 bases between the two germline ends. Per germline, CDR1 SGHDT and CDR2 YYEEEE. This CDR3 is built from 17 residues. The CDR3 is CASSLGTRPTTNEKLFF. CDR3 DNA sequence: TGTGCCAGCAGCTTAGGGACAAGGCCTACAACTAATGAAAAACTGTTTTTT.

This chain links TRBV6-6 with TRBJ2-2, with D tentatively TRBD1 (6 bases). Trimming removed 5 bases from V and 0 bases from J, with 16 bases in between. Germline CDR1 MNHNY, CDR2 SVGAGI (reference sequence). This CDR3 is built from 17 residues. The CDR3 sequence: CASSPQTGSANTGELFF. CDR3 sequence (DNA): TGTGCCAGCAGTCCTCAAACAGGGAGCGCGAACACCGGGGAGCTGTTTTTT.

This chain connects TRBV6-5 to TRBJ2-1; perhaps TRBD1 as D (6 bases). Germline V gene data show CDR1 as MNHEY and CDR2 as SVGAGI. Trimming pared 4 bases from V and 6 bases from J, leaving 13 bases between. This CDR3 has 14 residues. Here the CDR3 reads CASSWGTLSNEQFF. CDR3 DNA sequence: TGTGCCAGCAGTTGGGGGACACTCAGCAATGAGCAGTTCTTC.

This sequence joins TRBV5-6 and TRBJ2-5, with D tentatively TRBD1 or TRBD2 (5 bases each). CDR1 is SGHDT and CDR2 is YYEEEE in the germline V gene. The CDR3 spans 15 residues. The germline V and J ends were trimmed by 1 base and 5 bases, with 15 bases remaining between them. For the CDR3, the DNA is TGTGCCAGCAGCTTGCGAGGGGCGCGTGGGGAGACCCAGTACTTC. It yields the protein CASSLRGARGETQYF.

V gene TRBV5-4 combines with J gene TRBJ2-3; no definite D call. Per the germline V gene, CDR1 is SGHNT and CDR2 is YYREEE (reference sequence). V dropped 5 bases and J dropped 6 bases, with 7 bases sitting between them. This CDR3 region has 11 residues. DNA for the CDR3: TGTGCCAGCAGTTTTGGGGATACGCAGTATTTT. It yields the protein CASSFGDTQYF. The full variable domain, in which reference TRBV5-4 and TRBJ2-3 provide the parts outside the CDR3, is ETGVTQSPTHLIKTRGQQVTLRCSSQSGHNTVSWYQQALGQGPQFIFQYYREEENGRGNFPPRFSGLQFPNYSSELNVNALELDDSALYLCASSFGDTQYFGPGTRLTVL.

V is TRBV30 and J is TRBJ1-3; no firm D call. This CDR3 comprises 13 residues. CDR1 is GTSNPN, CDR2 SVGIG, per germline (reference sequence). Trimming took 1 base from V and 4 from J, leaving 8 bases between them. The CDR3, as DNA: TGTGCCTGGAGTGCGTCAGAGGGAAACACCATATATTTT. Encoded protein: CAWSASEGNTIYF.

This chain connects TRBV7-6 to TRBJ2-3; 13 bases are a match to TRBD2. The CDR3 loop spans 15 amino acids. With V trimmed by 4 bases and J by 8 bases, 6 bases remained unmatched. Germline CDR1 reads SGHVS; CDR2 reads FNYEAQ. CDR3 sequence: CASSSGLAGIITQYF. The CDR3 DNA reads as TGTGCCAGCAGCTCGGGACTAGCGGGGATCATTACGCAGTATTTT.

The rearrangement joins TRBV12-5 to TRBJ1-3; no clear D. The CDR3 loop spans 15 amino acids. The ends were cut back, 2 bases at V and 7 bases at J, with 15 bases in the middle. From germline, CDR1 is LGHNT and CDR2 FRNRAP. The CDR3 loop is CASGLRAGPGNTIYF. CDR3 in DNA: TGTGCTAGTGGTTTGCGCGCCGGCCCGGGGAACACCATATATTTT. Full variable domain (remainder filled in from reference TRBV12-5 and TRBJ1-3): DARVTQTPRHKVTEMGQEVTMRCQPILGHNTVFWYRQTMMQGLELLAYFRNRAPLDDSGMPKDRFSAEMPDATLATLKIQPSEPRDSAVYFCASGLRAGPGNTIYFGEGSWLTVV.

The chain recombines TRBV7-9 with TRBJ1-2, with D hard to call. The V gene lost 5 bases and the J gene lost 4 bases, with 14 bases spanning the gap. The CDR3 extends over 14 amino acids. The germline V gene encodes CDR1 SEHNR and CDR2 FQNEAQ (reference sequence). The CDR3 bases are TGTGCCAGCAGCCCTTTGGGTCCTGGCTATGGCTACACCTTC. Its translation: CASSPLGPGYGYTF.

The table lists this clone with a count of one. The chain carries TRBV21-1 and TRBJ1-2; no check of the table's D call, TRBD1, against the DNA was made. TRBV21-1 is flagged as a pseudogene. This CDR3 is 15 amino acids long. DNA of the CDR3: TGTGCCAGCAGCGCGTCGACAGGGGTCCTCTATGGCTACACCTTC. Translated: CASSASTGVLYGYTF.

This clone was observed a single time. CDR3 nucleotides: TGTGCCAGCAGCTTAGCCGAGACAGGGGCCTACGAGCAGTACTTC. Translating gives CASSLAETGAYEQYF. The chain carries TRBV7-8 and TRBJ2-7, with 8 bases matching TRBD1. Trimming at V came to 0 bases and at J to 2 bases, leaving 3 bases not matched to a gene. Germline CDR1 and CDR2: SGHVS and FQNEAQ. CDR3 length: 15 residues.

This sequence joins TRBV19 and TRBJ1-4, with 9 bases that match TRBD1. Trimming cost V 5 bases and J 9 bases; bases outside gene matches: 7. The CDR3 is made up of 14 amino acids. Germline V gene lookup returns CDR1 LNHDA and CDR2 SQIVND (reference sequence). The CDR3 nucleotides are TGTGCCAGTAGTGTGGGACAGGGAGTAAAAAAACTGTTTTTT. Its translation is CASSVGQGVKKLFF.

The rearrangement joins TRBV30 to TRBJ1-2; 8 bases agree with TRBD1. Germline CDR1 GTSNPN, CDR2 SVGIG (reference sequence). With V trimmed by 0 bases and J by 8 bases, 11 bases remained unmatched. CDR3 size: 15 residues. The CDR3, as DNA: TGTGCCTGGAGTGTACAACGCGTGACAGGGGAAGGCTACACCTTC. It encodes CAWSVQRVTGEGYTF.

This clone has only one observation. This rearrangement joins TRBV4-2 to TRBJ2-3; TRBD2 is a possible D gene (5 bases). Germline V gene sequence: CDR1 LGHNA, CDR2 YNFKEQ. The CDR3 is 15 amino acids. V gave up 0 bases and J gave up 6 bases, with 13 bases separating them. CDR3 in amino acids: CASSQDMPLGDTQYF. In DNA, the CDR3 is TGTGCCAGCAGCCAAGATATGCCACTAGGTGATACGCAGTATTTT.

V and J are TRBV6-5 and TRBJ2-2; 7 nucleotides align to TRBD1. Germline V gives CDR1 MNHEY, CDR2 SVGAGI. With V trimmed by 6 bases and J by 8 bases, 12 bases remained unmatched. This CDR3 comprises 15 residues. In nucleotides, the CDR3 is TGTGCCAGCAGGGGCGCCCGACAGGGTTGGGGGGAGCTGTTTTTT. It translates to CASRGARQGWGELFF.

In its sample, this clone was seen a few times. CDR3 nucleotide sequence: TGTGCCAGCACCGCGCAGCTGGTTTCTAGTGGGAGCTCTGGAAACACCATATATTTT. Its translation: CASTAQLVSSGSSGNTIYF. This chain links TRBV7-9 with TRBJ1-3; no definite D call. Germline CDR1 and CDR2: SEHNR and FQNEAQ (reference sequence). V lost 7 bases to trimming and J lost 0 bases, with 25 bases between them. There are 19 residues in the CDR3.

Details on this clone: Other DNA sequences in this sample translate to the same CDR3. The V call is TRBV19, the J call TRBJ2-7; 9 nucleotides agree with TRBD1. CDR1 and CDR2 from the germline V gene are LNHDA and SQIVND (reference sequence). Unmatched junction bases numbered 7, after V lost 5 bases and J lost 2 bases. The CDR3 has 15 residues. CDR3 sequence reads: CASSARTGVPYEQYF. CDR3 DNA sequence: TGTGCCAGTAGTGCCCGGACAGGGGTTCCCTACGAGCAGTACTTC. The variable domain in full, completed from reference TRBV19 and TRBJ2-7, reads DGGITQSPKYLFRKEGQNVTLSCEQNLNHDAMYWYRQDPGQGLRLIYYSQIVNDFQKGDIAEGYSVSREKKESFPLTVTSAQKNPTAFYLCASSARTGVPYEQYFGPGTRLTVT.

The chain combines TRBV7-8 with TRBJ1-5; a possible D gene is TRBD1 (5 bases). The V gene's germline CDR1 is SGHVS and CDR2 FQNEAQ. The CDR3 is 16 residues long. Trimming took off 4 bases at V and 4 bases at J, with 17 bases between the two ends. CDR3 protein: CASSSSQGYRNQPQHF. CDR3 nucleotide sequence: TGTGCCAGCAGCTCGTCTCAGGGATATAGGAATCAGCCCCAGCATTTT.

This chain links TRBV27 with TRBJ2-5; 10 nucleotides line up with TRBD1. This CDR3 comprises 14 residues. The J segment lost 5 bases and the V segment lost 5 bases, leaving 5 bases of the junction unmatched. In germline, CDR1 is MNHEY, CDR2 SMNVEV (reference sequence). The CDR3 protein is CASSRLGQGETQYF. For the CDR3, the DNA is TGTGCCAGCAGTCGTTTGGGACAGGGGGAGACCCAGTACTTC.

The chain recombines TRBV4-3 with TRBJ1-1; maybe TRBD1 (5 bases). The CDR3 extends over 15 amino acids. Deletions cut 0 bases from V and 5 bases from J, with 13 bases between. The V gene's germline CDR1 is LGHNA and CDR2 YSLEER. This chain's CDR3 is CASSQEATRGTEAFF. Here the CDR3 DNA reads TGCGCCAGCAGCCAAGAGGCTACTAGGGGTACTGAAGCTTTCTTT.

In this sample, this clone turned up a few times. The chain is built from TRBV12-3 or TRBV12-4 and TRBJ1-2; unclear D gene. Deletions cut 3 bases from V and 5 bases from J, with 10 bases between. The length of the CDR3 is 13 residues. The CDR3 DNA follows: TGTGCCAGCAGTTTTTCCCACTATTATGGCTACACCTTC. It encodes CASSFSHYYGYTF.

This clone has more than one count but fewer than ten. The chain uses TRBV7-3 and TRBJ2-1; 11 bases map to TRBD2. The junction had 3 bases not matched to a gene; V was cut back by 2 bases and J by 6 bases. CDR3 length: 15 residues. Germline-derived CDR1 and CDR2 are SGHTA and FQGTGA. The CDR3 nucleotides are TGTGCCAGCAGCTTAGCACTAGCGGGAGCCAATGAGCAGTTCTTC. Encoded protein: CASSLALAGANEQFF. Variable domain in full (rest from reference TRBV7-3 and TRBJ2-1): GAGVSQTPSNKVTEKGKYVELRCDPISGHTALYWYRQSLGQGPEFLIYFQGTGAADDSGLPNDRFFAVRPEGSVSTLKIQRTERGDSAVYLCASSLALAGANEQFFGPGTRLTVL.

This clone was observed a single time. The V and J genes are TRBV30 and TRBJ2-5; 9 nucleotides align to TRBD1. V dropped 2 bases and J dropped 5; count of bases not matched to a gene: 3. The CDR3 is made up of 13 amino acids. Germline CDR1 and CDR2: GTSNPN and SVGIG (reference sequence). The DNA of the CDR3 is TGTGCCTGGAGTACAGGGGGCAGGGAGACCCAGTACTTC. Translation: CAWSTGGRETQYF.

The chain carries TRBV7-3 and TRBJ2-1; 7 nucleotides line up with TRBD2. Per the germline V gene, CDR1 is SGHTA and CDR2 is FQGTGA. V was clipped by 6 bases and J by 6 bases; unmatched bases: 11. The CDR3 spans 15 residues. CDR3 amino acids: CASSSVREGPNEQFF. The CDR3 DNA is TGTGCCAGCAGTTCGGTGAGGGAGGGCCCCAATGAGCAGTTCTTC.

The chain has TRBV29-1 and TRBJ2-5; 10 bases align to TRBD2. CDR1 and CDR2 from the germline V gene are SQVTM and ANQGSEA. Trimming cost V 5 bases and J 7 bases; bases outside gene matches: 10. The CDR3 totals 14 residues. The CDR3 DNA is TGCAGCGTTAGTACACTAGCGGGGCTCGGGACCCAGTACTTC. Its translation: CSVSTLAGLGTQYF.

J is TRBJ2-5 and V is TRBV28, with a possible D match to TRBD2 (6 bases). The CDR3 sequence is 13 residues long. V was trimmed by 7 bases and J by 9 bases, leaving 18 bases between them. The germline CDR1 and CDR2 sequences are MDHEN and SYDVKM. CDR3 sequence reads: CASTSRGRGAQYF. CDR3 nucleotides: TGTGCCAGCACCTCGCGGGGCCGCGGGGCCCAGTACTTC.

The genes are TRBV11-1 and TRBJ1-3; D is unclear. The CDR3 sequence is 15 residues long. Germline CDR1 is SGHAT and CDR2 is FQDESV (reference sequence). The V end lost 1 base, the J end lost 0 bases, and 7 bases lay between the germline ends. CDR3 protein: CASSLEAYSGNTIYF. As DNA, the CDR3 is TGTGCCAGCAGCTTAGAAGCCTACTCTGGAAACACCATATATTTT.